The next 18 T cell receptor beta chains were all read from a single sample in a study of blood T cell repertoires in COVID-19. The data were produced by immunoSEQ multiplex PCR, yet TCRdb's version contains in-frame clones alone and is incomplete. The sample has just over 300,000 clones, approximately 84% seen once. Material for sequencing was PBMCs or T cells enriched from blood (not recorded which). All receptors derive from a man younger than 45 who had recovered from COVID-19.

The rearrangement joins TRBV5-6 to TRBJ2-1, with D perhaps matching TRBD2 (6 bases). In germline, CDR1 is SGHDT, CDR2 YYEEEE. V dropped 5 bases and J dropped 7 bases, with 13 bases sitting between them. This CDR3 has 13 residues. The CDR3 region is CASSRGEKNEQFF. The CDR3 coding sequence is TGTGCCAGCAGTCGCGGGGAGAAGAATGAGCAGTTCTTC.

The chain has TRBV10-3 and TRBJ2-3; 10 bases line up with TRBD2. The CDR3 extends over 16 amino acids. After removal of 10 bases from V and 0 bases from J, the junction contained 10 bases not matched to a gene. Germline CDR1 ENHRY, CDR2 SYGVKD. In nucleotides, the CDR3 is TGTGCCACGTCCACAGCGGGGGGGGGAAGCACAGATACGCAGTATTTT. It yields the protein CATSTAGGGSTDTQYF.

V is TRBV11-3 and J is TRBJ2-3, with TRBD2 matching over 11 bases. CDR1 SGHNT and CDR2 YENEEA come from the germline V gene. V dropped 1 base and J dropped 13; count of bases not matched to a gene: 10. This CDR3 has 15 residues. CDR3 bases: TGTGCCAGCAGCTTAGTGGGGCTAGCGGGAGGTGAGGAGTATTTT. It specifies CASSLVGLAGGEEYF.

This chain uses TRBV30 with TRBJ1-6; D not certain. CDR1 is GTSNPN and CDR2 is SVGIG in the germline V gene (reference sequence). The CDR3 has 13 residues. Trimming stripped 3 bases from V and 10 bases from J, with 13 bases between. Written as DNA, the CDR3 is TGTGCCTGGAGGATCGGGGTGAGCTCACCCCTCCACTTT. Translated: CAWRIGVSSPLHF.

This chain uses TRBV19 with TRBJ2-7; possibly TRBD2 for D (5 bases). Trimming cost V 4 bases and J 4 bases, with 14 bases left between them. Germline V gene sequence: CDR1 LNHDA, CDR2 SQIVND (reference sequence). CDR3 length: 14 residues. The CDR3 here is CASSTSWRAYEQYF. The CDR3 DNA sequence: TGTGCCAGTAGTACCTCCTGGCGGGCGTACGAGCAGTACTTC.

The chain carries TRBV5-1 and TRBJ2-7; D ambiguous. This CDR3 region has 14 residues. The ends were cut back, 0 bases at V and 1 base at J, with 8 bases in the middle. Germline CDR1 SGHRS, CDR2 YFSETQ. The CDR3 region is CASSLGVSSYEQYF. CDR3 sequence (DNA): TGCGCCAGCAGCTTGGGAGTTTCTTCCTACGAGCAGTACTTC.

The chain employs TRBV30 and TRBJ1-4; D unclear. Germline V gives CDR1 GTSNPN, CDR2 SVGIG (reference sequence). The CDR3 runs 12 residues. V was cut by 0 bases and J by 12 bases, with 11 bases left in between. The CDR3 region has the DNA TGTGCCTGGAGTGTACTCGGTGTTGAACTGTTTTTT. Translation: CAWSVLGVELFF.

The CDR3 region has the DNA TGCAGCGTTGACTTGACAGGGGGTCATGGCTACACCTTC. Protein sequence: CSVDLTGGHGYTF. The chain combines TRBV29-1 with TRBJ1-2, with 9 bases lining up with TRBD1. The V and J ends lost 3 bases and 6 bases, in that order; junction bases with no gene match: 5. Germline CDR1 reads SQVTM; CDR2 reads ANQGSEA. The CDR3 covers 13 residues. Full variable domain (rest looked up from reference TRBV29-1 and TRBJ1-2): SAVISQKPSRDICQRGTSLTIQCQVDSQVTMMFWYRQQPGQSLTLIATANQGSEATYESGFVIDKFPISRPNLTFSTLTVSNMSPEDSSIYLCSVDLTGGHGYTFGSGTRLTVV.

The gene calls are TRBV5-6 and TRBJ1-2; TRBD1 is a possible D gene (5 bases). Germline V lookup: CDR1 SGHDT, CDR2 YYEEEE. Deletions cut 0 bases from V and 5 bases from J, with 14 bases between. This CDR3 region has 15 residues. CDR3 region: CASSLGRQSLYGYTF. The DNA of the CDR3 is TGTGCCAGCAGCTTGGGGCGACAGTCACTTTATGGCTACACCTTC.

This clone was observed a single time. CDR3 loop: CASSLGSRGRRNEQYF. Here the CDR3 DNA reads TGTGCCAGCAGCTTAGGTTCCCGCGGGAGGAGGAACGAGCAGTACTTC. The chain employs TRBV7-2 and TRBJ2-7; 8 bases align to TRBD2. The CDR3 consists of 16 residues. With V trimmed by 1 base and J by 5 bases, 10 bases remained unmatched. Per the germline V gene, CDR1 is SGHTA and CDR2 is FQGNSA.

CDR3 residues: CARSKGTQLYNEQFF. CDR3 DNA: TGTGCCAGGTCGAAGGGGACTCAGCTATACAATGAGCAGTTCTTC. The V gene is TRBV6-5, the J gene TRBJ2-1, with D tentatively TRBD2 (6 bases). The germline gives CDR1 MNHEY, CDR2 SVGAGI. Trimming took off 9 bases at V and 4 bases at J, with 19 bases between the two ends. This CDR3 is 15 amino acids long.

The V gene is TRBV6-6, the J gene TRBJ1-2; D is unclear. Germline-derived CDR1 and CDR2 are MNHNY and SVGAGI (reference sequence). This CDR3 is built from 12 residues. Between the trimmed V and J ends, which lost 8 bases and 4 bases, there was a span of 11 bases. This CDR3 is CASVGDSYGYTF. The DNA of the CDR3 is TGTGCCAGCGTCGGGGATTCCTATGGCTACACCTTC.

Here the CDR3 reads CASEDRVGTEAFF. The CDR3 DNA is TGTGCCAGCGAGGACAGGGTTGGCACTGAAGCTTTCTTT. The chain uses TRBV19 and TRBJ1-1; the match to TRBD1 covers 8 bases. CDR1 and CDR2 (germline): LNHDA, SQIVND (reference sequence). J was trimmed by 4 bases and V by 9 bases; bases with no gene match: 7. The CDR3 is 13 amino acids.

V is TRBV7-9 and J is TRBJ2-7; TRBD1 matches at 7 bases. This CDR3 is built from 14 residues. CDR1 and CDR2 (germline): SEHNR, FQNEAQ (reference sequence). With 3 bases clipped from V and 0 bases from J, the junction kept 2 bases outside the gene matches. The CDR3 sequence: CASSLTGFSYEQYF. In nucleotides, the CDR3 is TGTGCCAGCAGCTTGACAGGGTTCTCCTACGAGCAGTACTTC.

This chain joins TRBV7-2 and TRBJ1-2; D might be TRBD1 (6 bases). V dropped 5 bases and J dropped 8 bases, with 21 bases sitting between them. This CDR3 has 15 residues. CDR1 is SGHTA, CDR2 FQGNSA, per germline. The CDR3 reads CASSRFRDTQGGYTF. The CDR3 nucleotides read TGTGCCAGCAGCCGTTTCCGGGACACCCAGGGGGGCTACACCTTC.

This clone showed up just a few times. The rearrangement uses TRBV15 and TRBJ1-1, with 7 positions matching TRBD1. CDR3 length: 18 residues. V shed 0 bases and J 1 base; nucleotides not matched to a gene: 11. Germline V gene sequence: CDR1 LNHNV, CDR2 YYDKDF (reference sequence). The CDR3 sequence is CATSRDRVGQPKNTEAFF. The CDR3 DNA follows: TGTGCCACCAGCAGAGATCGGGTGGGACAGCCGAAGAACACTGAAGCTTTCTTT.

The genes are TRBV6-5 and TRBJ1-1; D is ambiguous. The CDR3 spans 15 residues. CDR1 MNHEY and CDR2 SVGAGI come from the germline V gene. V lost 0 bases to trimming and J lost 1 base, with 9 bases between them. The CDR3 DNA reads as TGTGCCAGCAGTTACTCGTGGCAGTCGAACACTGAAGCTTTCTTT. Residues: CASSYSWQSNTEAFF.

This sequence joins TRBV6-1 and TRBJ1-1; no firm D call. Germline values: CDR1 MNHNS, CDR2 SASEGT. The CDR3 contains 14 residues. Trimming left V 0 bases short and J 11 bases short, with 16 bases between. The CDR3 DNA sequence: TGTGCCAGCAGTGAAGCAATGGGCAGTTCCTCTGCTTTCTTT. The encoded protein is CASSEAMGSSSAFF.